These 5 T cell receptor beta chains share one sample of origin, sequenced in a study of blood T cells in healthy people across ages. A second PCR, run for roughly 7 to 12 cycles, used a sample-barcoded 5' primer plus a J-beta primer mix. TCRdb independently ran MiXCR on the 5' RACE reads; one entry per CDR3 protein. This table holds under 750,000 distinct CDR3 sequences, around half found once. What was sequenced was blood. The receptors were sampled from a man older than 75 in good health.

V gene TRBV5-1 combines with J gene TRBJ2-5; D not resolved. The CDR3 runs 18 residues. Trimming pared 1 base from V and 0 bases from J, leaving 19 bases between. Looked up from germline, CDR1 is SGHRS and CDR2 is YFSETQ. The DNA for the CDR3 is TGCGCCAGCAGCTTGTCGATGGTTGACACAGCGTACCAAGAGACCCAGTACTTC. Its protein is CASSLSMVDTAYQETQYF.

The CDR3 region is CASRLSGANTEAFF. In nucleotides, the CDR3 is TGTGCCAGCAGGCTATCAGGGGCTAACACTGAAGCTTTCTTT. The V gene is TRBV28, the J gene TRBJ1-1, with D perhaps matching TRBD1 (6 bases). The CDR3 spans 14 residues. Per germline, CDR1 MDHEN and CDR2 SYDVKM. The V end lost 6 bases, the J end lost 2 bases, and 13 bases lay between the germline ends.

This clonotype appeared a few times. This chain uses TRBV29-1 with TRBJ2-3, with D perhaps TRBD1 or TRBD2 (5 bases each). The CDR3 is made up of 13 amino acids. V was clipped by 4 bases and J by 2 bases, with 10 bases between them. Looked up from germline, CDR1 is SQVTM and CDR2 is ANQGSEA. CDR3 region: CSVAEGPTDTQYF. CDR3 coding DNA: TGCAGCGTTGCTGAGGGGCCCACAGATACGCAGTATTTT.

The chain couples TRBV29-1 to TRBJ2-1; D remains ambiguous. Germline CDR1 reads SQVTM; CDR2 reads ANQGSEA. This CDR3 contains 11 residues. The CDR3 is CTGGRDHEQFF. CDR3 in DNA: TGCACCGGTGGCAGAGACCATGAGCAGTTCTTC.

The V call is TRBV3-1, the J call TRBJ2-7; D is unresolved. The CDR3 has 11 amino acids. V lost 5 bases and J lost 7, with 9 bases in between. CDR1 and CDR2 from the germline V gene are LGHDT and YNNKEL (reference sequence). The DNA for the CDR3 is TGTGCCAGCAGCTCCATCGGTGAGCAGTACTTC. Translating gives CASSSIGEQYF.